The 31 T cell receptor beta chains given below trace back to one sample, sequenced in a study of beta chain features in type 1 diabetes. Investigators reverse transcribed all isolated RNA, so they sequenced expressed TCRB transcripts. The assay was immunoSEQ multiplex PCR, and TCRdb's table has in-frame clones only and misses some. The sample carries just under 150,000 clones, about 10% recorded once. Sequencing input: naive CD4+ T cells from blood. All receptors come from a man aged 18 to 35 in good health.

A few counts support this clone. V gene TRBV19 combines with J gene TRBJ1-5; the match to TRBD1 covers 9 bases. J gave up 2 bases and V 1 base, and 3 bases lay outside the gene matches. The germline CDR1 and CDR2 sequences are LNHDA and SQIVND (reference sequence). The length of the CDR3 is 16 residues. CDR3 loop: CASSIVTGGGNQPQHF. CDR3 DNA sequence: TGTGCCAGTAGTATAGTTACAGGGGGCGGCAATCAGCCCCAGCATTTT.

The rearrangement uses TRBV7-3 and TRBJ2-3; TRBD2 matches at 8 bases. The J segment lost 1 base and the V segment lost 6 bases, leaving 3 bases of the junction unmatched. The CDR3 has 14 amino acids. The germline CDR1 and CDR2 sequences are SGHTA and FQGTGA. Written as DNA, the CDR3 is TGTGCCAGCAGTAAAGCGGGGGGCACAGATACGCAGTATTTT. Its translation: CASSKAGGTDTQYF.

This clone occurred many times. This chain uses TRBV29-1 with TRBJ2-6; TRBD1 matches at 10 bases. V lost 5 bases and J lost 4; bases outside the gene matches: 5. From germline, CDR1 is SQVTM and CDR2 ANQGSEA. This CDR3 spans 15 amino acids. The CDR3 sequence: CSVRQGAEGANVLTF. The CDR3 DNA reads as TGCAGCGTTAGACAGGGGGCAGAAGGGGCCAACGTCCTGACTTTC. Together with reference TRBV29-1 and TRBJ2-6, the CDR3 gives the full variable domain: SAVISQKPSRDICQRGTSLTIQCQVDSQVTMMFWYRQQPGQSLTLIATANQGSEATYESGFVIDKFPISRPNLTFSTLTVSNMSPEDSSIYLCSVRQGAEGANVLTFGAGSRLTVL.

The chain employs TRBV28 and TRBJ1-2; D might be TRBD1 (5 bases). Trimming removed 2 bases at V and 3 bases at J, with 13 bases between. CDR1 is MDHEN and CDR2 is SYDVKM in the germline V gene. The CDR3 contains 15 residues. CDR3: CASSLSAGPHYGYTF. The CDR3 nucleotides read TGTGCCAGCAGTTTAAGCGCAGGGCCCCACTATGGCTACACCTTC.

The chain has TRBV11-2 and TRBJ1-1, with a tentative D call TRBD1 (5 bases). V shed 4 bases and J shed 6 bases, with 15 bases lying between them. The CDR3 consists of 14 residues. Germline CDR1 SGHAT, CDR2 FQNNGV. For the CDR3, the DNA is TGTGCCAGCAGCTCCCCACGGGGGTTTTCTGAAGCTTTCTTT. Protein sequence: CASSSPRGFSEAFF.

In this sample, this clone turned up a few times. The chain employs TRBV5-4 and TRBJ1-2; 8 bases fit TRBD1. The germline gives CDR1 SGHNT, CDR2 YYREEE (reference sequence). The CDR3 is made up of 14 amino acids. The V segment lost 1 base and the J segment 5 bases; nucleotides outside the gene matches: 4. The CDR3 DNA follows: TGTGCCAGCAGCTTGAACCAGGGGGCTTATGGCTACACCTTC. Translated: CASSLNQGAYGYTF.

This sequence joins TRBV4-3 and TRBJ1-2; D possibly corresponds to TRBD1 (6 bases). This CDR3 comprises 15 residues. The germline V gene has CDR1 LGHNA and CDR2 YSLEER. Trimming cost V 3 bases and J 4 bases, with 15 bases left between them. CDR3 bases: TGCGCCAGCAGCCAGTCGATGACAGGCTTCTATGGCTACACCTTC. Translated, it gives CASSQSMTGFYGYTF.

This clone showed up just a few times. The chain recombines TRBV9 with TRBJ2-3; 11 nucleotides match TRBD2. The CDR3 has 17 residues. Trimming took 4 bases from V and 0 from J; bases not matched to a gene: 7. The germline V gene has CDR1 SGDLS and CDR2 YYNGEE. This CDR3 reads CASSWDLAGGSTDTQYF. As DNA, the CDR3 is TGTGCCAGCAGCTGGGACCTAGCGGGGGGAAGCACAGATACGCAGTATTTT.

V and J are TRBV18 and TRBJ2-1, with TRBD1 as a possible D gene (6 bases). The germline V gene encodes CDR1 KGHSH and CDR2 LQKENI. Trimming shortened V by 3 bases and J by 4 bases, and 10 bases separated the two germline ends. The CDR3 contains 14 residues. The CDR3 loop reads CASSPADSYNEQFF. CDR3 DNA: TGTGCCAGCTCACCTGCGGACAGTTACAATGAGCAGTTCTTC.

This clone showed up just a few times. The chain combines TRBV7-3 with TRBJ2-1; TRBD2 matches at 9 bases. Germline CDR1 and CDR2: SGHTA and FQGTGA. With V trimmed by 4 bases and J by 4 bases, 5 bases remained unmatched. This CDR3 has 15 amino acids. The CDR3 region is CASSYSGGQYNEQFF. The CDR3 DNA reads as TGTGCCAGCAGCTATAGCGGGGGACAGTACAATGAGCAGTTCTTC.

In its sample, this clone was seen a few times. The DNA of the CDR3 is TGCGCCAGCAGCTATGAGGGGGCAGAGGTTGTGGGTACGCAGTATTTT. It specifies CASSYEGAEVVGTQYF. This sequence joins TRBV5-1 and TRBJ2-3; 7 bases line up with TRBD1. CDR3 length: 16 amino acids. The V segment lost 3 bases and the J segment 8 bases; nucleotides outside the gene matches: 15. The germline gives CDR1 SGHRS, CDR2 YFSETQ.

This clone appeared a single time. The genes are TRBV5-5 and TRBJ1-5, with 9 nucleotides matching TRBD1. The CDR3 length is 15 residues. V gave up 4 bases and J gave up 6 bases; unmatched junction bases: 8. CDR1 SGHKS and CDR2 YYEKEE come from the germline V gene (reference sequence). The CDR3 spells CASSRQGDGAQPQHF. CDR3 sequence (DNA): TGTGCCAGCAGCCGACAGGGGGATGGTGCTCAGCCCCAGCATTTT. Combining the CDR3 with reference TRBV5-5 and TRBJ1-5 gives the whole variable domain DAGVTQSPTHLIKTRGQQVTLRCSPISGHKSVSWYQQVLGQGPQFIFQYYEKEERGRGNFPDRFSARQFPNYSSELNVNALLLGDSALYLCASSRQGDGAQPQHFGDGTRLSIL.

In regard to this clone: Its ends do not fully match the called genes, so a read error is possible. V usage is TRBV28 and J usage is TRBJ2-5; possible D gene TRBD1, 5 bases. Looked up from germline, CDR1 is MDHEN and CDR2 is SYDVKM. The CDR3 consists of 15 residues. The CDR3 DNA sequence: TGTGCCGGCAGTTTTTCCAGGTCAGGGCTAGAGGCCCAGTACTTC. This codes for CAGSFSRSGLEAQYF.

This clone was seen a few times. J is TRBJ2-5 and V is TRBV2; 8 positions match TRBD1. The CDR3 covers 14 residues. Germline lookup yields CDR1 SNHLY and CDR2 FYNNEI. Unmatched junction bases numbered 9, after V lost 5 bases and J lost 7 bases. Here the CDR3 reads CASSSTGGFGTQYF. CDR3 DNA: TGTGCCAGCAGTTCAACAGGGGGATTTGGGACCCAGTACTTC.

This clone showed up just a few times. The chain has TRBV6-5 and TRBJ1-2; 7 bases are shared with TRBD1. J was trimmed by 8 bases and V by 5 bases; bases with no gene match: 11. Per the germline V gene, CDR1 is MNHEY and CDR2 is SVGAGI. This CDR3 contains 14 residues. CDR3 sequence (DNA): TGTGCCAGCAGTCCCAGCCGGGACAGCGGGGGCTACACCTTC. It specifies CASSPSRDSGGYTF.

In nucleotides, the CDR3 is TGTGCCAGCAGTTACTCAGCGGGACCCCACTCGGGTGGCTACACCTTC. Translation gives CASSYSAGPHSGGYTF. The V and J genes are TRBV6-5 and TRBJ1-2, with a weak D call TRBD1 (5 bases). This CDR3 is built from 16 residues. Trimming removed 0 bases at V and 7 bases at J, with 18 bases between. Germline loops: CDR1 MNHEY, CDR2 SVGAGI.

This clone appeared a few times. This chain joins TRBV12-5 and TRBJ2-3; D is uncertain. The V gene's germline CDR1 is LGHNT and CDR2 FRNRAP. Trimming shortened V by 3 bases and J by 2 bases, and 3 bases separated the two germline ends. The CDR3 runs to 12 residues. Written as DNA, the CDR3 is TGTGCTAGTGGTTTCAACACAGATACGCAGTATTTT. Its protein product is CASGFNTDTQYF.

The chain recombines TRBV2 with TRBJ2-1, with 9 bases fitting TRBD2. The germline V gene encodes CDR1 SNHLY and CDR2 FYNNEI. Germline trimming cut 3 bases from V and 5 bases from J; bases unmatched to any gene: 5. The CDR3 consists of 15 residues. CDR3 in amino acids: CASSERGGGNNEQFF. CDR3 DNA: TGTGCCAGCAGTGAGCGGGGGGGCGGTAACAATGAGCAGTTCTTC. The full variable domain, in which reference TRBV2 and TRBJ2-1 provide the parts outside the CDR3, is EPEVTQTPSHQVTQMGQEVILRCVPISNHLYFYWYRQILGQKVEFLVSFYNNEISEKSEIFDDQFSVERPDGSNFTLKIRSTKLEDSAMYFCASSERGGGNNEQFFGPGTRLTVL.

For this clone: In the same sample, other DNA sequences code for this CDR3. The V and J genes are TRBV7-2 and TRBJ2-5; D gene uncertain. The CDR3 runs to 13 residues. The germline gives CDR1 SGHTA, CDR2 FQGNSA. V shed 5 bases and J shed 3 bases, with 10 bases lying between them. Here the CDR3 reads CASSLRREETQYF. Written as DNA, the CDR3 is TGTGCCAGCAGCCTGAGACGGGAAGAGACCCAGTACTTC.

The gene calls are TRBV6-1 and TRBJ1-3, with D unclear. V was shortened by 3 bases and J by 4 bases, with 13 bases between the two germline ends. The CDR3 contains 15 residues. Germline values: CDR1 MNHNS, CDR2 SASEGT. The CDR3 DNA is TGTGCCAGCAGTGATGTCCCTGGGCGAGGAAACACCATATATTTT. It is translated as CASSDVPGRGNTIYF.

This clone has just a few counts. The chain combines TRBV30 with TRBJ2-2; D possibly corresponds to TRBD2 (5 bases). Germline V gene lookup returns CDR1 GTSNPN and CDR2 SVGIG (reference sequence). V lost 3 bases to trimming and J lost 5 bases, with 13 bases between them. The CDR3 is 14 amino acids. CDR3 in DNA: TGTGCCTGGAGCCGGGATTTGGGTACCGGGGAGCTGTTTTTT. This sequence encodes CAWSRDLGTGELFF.

This chain connects TRBV15 to TRBJ2-3, with TRBD2 identical over 10 bases. Germline V lookup: CDR1 LNHNV, CDR2 YYDKDF (reference sequence). J gave up 3 bases and V 3 bases, and 12 bases lay outside the gene matches. The CDR3 totals 18 residues. CDR3 protein: CATSRTRVAGGFTDTQYF. The CDR3 DNA reads as TGTGCCACCAGCAGGACCCGGGTAGCGGGGGGTTTTACAGATACGCAGTATTTT.

This clone came up a few times. The rearrangement uses TRBV6-4 and TRBJ2-3; TRBD1 aligns across 9 bases. The CDR3 spans 17 residues. Germline V CDR1 and CDR2: MRHNA, SNTAGT. Trimming at V came to 5 bases and at J to 2 bases, leaving 11 bases not matched to a gene. The CDR3 is CASSPTGTGSFTDTQYF. The CDR3 nucleotides are TGTGCCAGCAGTCCAACCGGGACAGGGTCGTTCACAGATACGCAGTATTTT.

This clone was seen more than once but under ten times. CDR3 loop: CASSPAGGGEQYF. CDR3 coding DNA: TGTGCCAGCAGCCCTGCAGGGGGCGGCGAGCAGTACTTC. J is TRBJ2-7 and V is TRBV7-9; 8 positions match TRBD1. The length of the CDR3 is 13 residues. Unmatched junction bases numbered 6, after V lost 5 bases and J lost 6 bases. Germline assignment: CDR1 SEHNR and CDR2 FQNEAQ (reference sequence).

This clone was observed a handful of times. This sequence joins TRBV29-1 and TRBJ2-2, with TRBD2 identical over 12 bases. Germline CDR1 SQVTM, CDR2 ANQGSEA. The ends lost 2 bases at V and 4 bases at J; junction bases unmatched: 8. The CDR3 has 17 amino acids. This CDR3 is CSVETSGGSAGTGELFF. The CDR3 nucleotides are TGCAGCGTTGAAACTAGCGGGGGGAGCGCCGGCACCGGGGAGCTGTTTTTT.

The chain uses TRBV30 and TRBJ1-6; D is possibly TRBD1 (6 bases). V was shortened by 3 bases and J by 2 bases, with 11 bases between the two germline ends. This CDR3 contains 15 residues. CDR1 and CDR2 from the germline V gene are GTSNPN and SVGIG (reference sequence). The CDR3 DNA reads as TGTGCCTGGAGCATGGACAGCCCCTATAATTCACCCCTCCACTTT. Translated, it gives CAWSMDSPYNSPLHF.

This clone has just a few counts. The V gene is TRBV6-1, the J gene TRBJ1-2; D possibly corresponds to TRBD1 (5 bases). Between the trimmed V and J ends, which lost 1 base and 4 bases, there was a span of 16 bases. Germline CDR1 and CDR2: MNHNS and SASEGT. The CDR3 has 16 residues. CDR3 region: CASSEEGQIGPYGYTF. CDR3 DNA sequence: TGTGCCAGCAGTGAAGAGGGGCAGATTGGACCCTATGGCTACACCTTC.

In this sample, this clone turned up a few times. This sequence joins TRBV6-5 and TRBJ1-5; D remains unclear. CDR3 length: 14 residues. Per germline, CDR1 MNHEY and CDR2 SVGAGI. The V end was cut by 8 bases, the J end by 2 bases, with 13 bases between. CDR3 sequence: CASGPQTGNQPQHF. The DNA of the CDR3 is TGTGCCAGCGGGCCCCAAACAGGCAATCAGCCCCAGCATTTT.

This chain links TRBV7-9 with TRBJ1-5; perhaps TRBD1 as D (5 bases). The CDR3 has 18 amino acids. Germline V lookup: CDR1 SEHNR, CDR2 FQNEAQ (reference sequence). V was pared by 1 base and J by 0 bases, with 16 bases between. CDR3 loop: CASSLVGPDIYSNQPQHF. For the CDR3, the DNA is TGTGCCAGCAGCTTAGTAGGACCGGACATCTATAGCAATCAGCCCCAGCATTTT.

This clone was recorded at least ten times. The genes are TRBV19 and TRBJ2-6, with 7 bases identical to TRBD1. Losses at the gene ends were 6 bases for V and 0 bases for J; bases not matched to a gene: 5. The germline CDR1 and CDR2 sequences are LNHDA and SQIVND (reference sequence). The length of the CDR3 is 16 residues. CDR3 residues: CASRDGTASGANVLTF. CDR3 DNA: TGTGCCAGTAGGGACGGGACAGCCTCTGGGGCCAACGTCCTGACTTTC.

The chain has TRBV27 and TRBJ2-1, with D possibly being TRBD2 (5 bases). V gave up 5 bases and J gave up 8 bases, with 13 bases separating them. Per germline, CDR1 MNHEY and CDR2 SMNVEV (reference sequence). The CDR3 runs 13 residues. The CDR3 DNA reads TGTGCCAGCAGTCCCCGGACTGGGGATGAGCAGTTCTTC. Translation: CASSPRTGDEQFF.